This T cell receptor (beta chain) was found in a study of early stage breast cancer tumors. About the study: ER+/PR+/HER2- status applied to about 80% of the 16 invasive breast tumors. Invasive lobular carcinomas made up about 30% of the 12 ER+/PR+/HER2- tumors. Study-level results: Enriched TCRB sequences shared across patients were mostly commonly generated sequences. Comparing each tissue with blood distinguished tumor from normal in most of the 16 patients.

This CDR3 spans 12 amino acids. Trimming cost V 6 bases and J 6 bases, with 8 bases left between them. Germline assignment: CDR1 LNHDA and CDR2 SQIVND (reference sequence). This clone came up a few times. Its specificity is not known. TCRdb's table, derived via immunoSEQ multiplex PCR, lists solely in-frame clones and lacks some. This sample has about 50,000 clones, with roughly 83% found just once. V is TRBV19 and J is TRBJ1-4; D possibly corresponds to TRBD1 (5 bases). This receptor was identified in a person in their fifties with breast cancer. Sequencing was carried out using blood. Here the CDR3 reads CASRTGDEKLFF. The DNA for the CDR3 is TGTGCCAGTAGAACGGGGGATGAAAAACTGTTTTTT.